The sequence of this T cell receptor (beta chain) was determined in a study of T cell responses to AZD1222 COVID-19 vaccine. At the level of the study: Second-dose recipients at about 4 or about 12 weeks were treated as one pooled group. Study-level results: Clonal diversity was possibly underestimated, and the donors were mostly white British, with more females.

This clone has a single count. Its specificity is not known. The assay was immunoSEQ multiplex PCR, and TCRdb's table has in-frame clones only and misses some. The sample holds about 180,000 clones, just over 90% seen once. The V end lost 6 bases, the J end lost 6 bases, and 11 bases lay between the germline ends. This CDR3 has 13 amino acids. CDR1 is MNHEY, CDR2 SVGEGT, per germline. V and J are TRBV6-2 or TRBV6-3 and TRBJ1-4; possible D gene TRBD1, 5 bases. The receptor was isolated from an adult in good health. The sequencing used peripheral blood, collected on day 0 of AZD1222 vaccination. The CDR3 here is CASSTGTDEKLFF. The CDR3 nucleotides are TGTGCCAGCAGCACCGGGACTGATGAAAAACTGTTTTTT.